These 31 T cell receptor beta chains were all obtained from the same sample, sequenced in a study of CD8 T cells in Susac syndrome. RNA, at roughly 0.5 to 1 ug, was reverse transcribed with random hexamers. In TCRdb, the immunoSEQ multiplex PCR reads were re-called with MiXCR into one record per CDR3 protein. Among 250,000 to 300,000 distinct CDR3 sequences listed, over 75% were seen once. Input material: CD8+ T cells from PBMCs. Receptors originate from a human donor with multiple sclerosis.

The chain links TRBV6-5 to TRBJ1-5, with D possibly TRBD1 on 6 matching bases. This CDR3 comprises 15 residues. The germline CDR1 and CDR2 sequences are MNHEY and SVGAGI. Trimming removed 3 bases from V and 3 bases from J, with 12 bases in between. The CDR3 spells CASSYSRGINQPQHF. Here the CDR3 DNA reads TGTGCCAGCAGTTATTCCAGGGGAATCAATCAGCCCCAGCATTTT.

The chain links TRBV27 to TRBJ2-1; D is undetermined. This CDR3 comprises 13 residues. CDR1 is MNHEY and CDR2 is SMNVEV in the germline V gene (reference sequence). V was pared by 6 bases and J by 6 bases, with 12 bases between. This CDR3 reads CASRLPGRNEQFF. The CDR3 nucleotides are TGTGCCAGCAGGCTCCCCGGGCGCAATGAGCAGTTCTTC.

The gene calls are TRBV12-3 or TRBV12-4 and TRBJ1-5; 10 nucleotides agree with TRBD1. This CDR3 is built from 15 residues. V dropped 6 bases and J dropped 6; count of bases not matched to a gene: 8. For the CDR3, the DNA is TGTGCCAGCAGCTCCGGACAGGGGGACGGTCAGCCCCAGCATTTT. Translating gives CASSSGQGDGQPQHF.

This chain uses TRBV7-2 with TRBJ1-6, with 7 bases identical to TRBD1. The CDR3 consists of 18 residues. From germline, CDR1 is SGHTA and CDR2 FQGNSA. With V trimmed by 2 bases and J by 7 bases, 14 bases remained unmatched. The CDR3 DNA is TGTGCCAGCAGCTTACTGTTCCCCACGACAGGGCCAAATTCACCCCTCCACTTT. This codes for CASSLLFPTTGPNSPLHF.

This clonotype was seen only once. V and J are TRBV30 and TRBJ1-1; D ambiguous. V dropped 2 bases and J dropped 6 bases, with 19 bases sitting between them. The CDR3 totals 15 residues. Germline lookup yields CDR1 GTSNPN and CDR2 SVGIG (reference sequence). The CDR3 nucleotides are TGTGCCTGGAGTCCTGGGTTAAGGGAGATCTCTGAAGCTTTCTTT. Amino acid sequence: CAWSPGLREISEAFF.

The chain joins TRBV27 to TRBJ2-1; 7 nucleotides line up with TRBD2. The V gene end was trimmed by 2 bases and the J gene end by 2 bases; junction bases not matched to a gene: 12. Germline V CDR1 and CDR2: MNHEY, SMNVEV (reference sequence). The CDR3 extends over 18 amino acids. Here the CDR3 reads CASSLVAGPGLPYNEQFF. The DNA for the CDR3 is TGTGCCAGCAGTTTAGTTGCGGGACCGGGACTACCCTACAATGAGCAGTTCTTC.

The chain has TRBV9 and TRBJ2-1, with 15 bases matching TRBD2. The CDR3 runs 19 residues. Per germline, CDR1 SGDLS and CDR2 YYNGEE. The trim removed 4 bases at V and 0 bases at J, leaving 8 bases unmatched. The DNA of the CDR3 is TGTGCCAGCAGCATCGGACTAGCGGGAGGGACCGCCTCCTACAATGAGCAGTTCTTC. It specifies CASSIGLAGGTASYNEQFF.

This rearrangement joins TRBV27 to TRBJ2-1, with 7 bases matching TRBD1. This CDR3 region has 16 residues. J lost 4 bases, V lost 2 bases, and 8 bases had no gene match. Germline lookup yields CDR1 MNHEY and CDR2 SMNVEV (reference sequence). The chain's CDR3 is CASSLSTGDLYNEQFF. The CDR3 nucleotides read TGTGCCAGCAGTTTAAGCACAGGGGATTTGTACAATGAGCAGTTCTTC.

The chain joins TRBV9 to TRBJ2-7; TRBD2 agrees at 8 bases. The germline V gene has CDR1 SGDLS and CDR2 YYNGEE. V trimming: 4 bases; J trimming: 4 bases; junction bases outside the gene matches: 7. CDR3 length equals 14 residues. DNA for the CDR3: TGTGCCAGCAGCCCCGGGACTAGAGAGTACGAGCAGTACTTC. It codes for CASSPGTREYEQYF. Using reference TRBV9 and TRBJ2-7 for the parts outside the CDR3, the full variable domain is DSGVTQTPKHLITATGQRVTLRCSPRSGDLSVYWYQQSLDQGLQFLIQYYNGEERAKGNILERFSAQQFPDLHSELNLSSLELGDSALYFCASSPGTREYEQYFGPGTRLTVT.

Here the CDR3 DNA reads TGTGCCAGCAGCTTAACCCCGCTACTGGGTGAAAAACTGTTTTTT. It specifies CASSLTPLLGEKLFF. The gene calls are TRBV7-8 and TRBJ1-4; no clear D gene. Germline V gene lookup returns CDR1 SGHVS and CDR2 FQNEAQ. The CDR3 has 15 residues. V shed 2 bases and J shed 7 bases, with 14 bases lying between them.

The rearrangement links TRBV6-1 to TRBJ2-3; the D gene is possibly TRBD2 (5 bases). V was cut by 1 base and J by 4 bases, with 12 bases left in between. This CDR3 is 15 amino acids long. Looked up from germline, CDR1 is MNHNS and CDR2 is SASEGT. In DNA, the CDR3 is TGTGCCAGCAGTGAAGTCGGGCTAGCTGCAGATACGCAGTATTTT. Residues: CASSEVGLAADTQYF.

The V call is TRBV7-6, the J call TRBJ2-1; D assignment may be TRBD1 or TRBD2 (5 bases each). The V gene lost 1 base and the J gene lost 4 bases, with 11 bases spanning the gap. The length of the CDR3 is 15 residues. The V gene's germline CDR1 is SGHVS and CDR2 FNYEAQ. The CDR3: CASSLGDGPYNEQFF. In DNA, the CDR3 is TGTGCCAGCAGCTTAGGGGACGGCCCTTACAATGAGCAGTTCTTC. The full variable domain, with the rest looked up from reference TRBV7-6 and TRBJ2-1, is GAGVSQSPRYKVTKRGQDVALRCDPISGHVSLYWYRQALGQGPEFLTYFNYEAQQDKSGLPNDRFSAERPEGSISTLTIQRTEQRDSAMYRCASSLGDGPYNEQFFGPGTRLTVL.

V and J are TRBV5-6 and TRBJ2-1, with 12 bases aligning to TRBD2. The CDR3 runs 17 residues. Germline lookup yields CDR1 SGHDT and CDR2 YYEEEE. Losses at the gene ends were 4 bases for V and 3 bases for J; bases not matched to a gene: 8. The CDR3 sequence is CASSPPGLAGSYNEQFF. DNA for the CDR3: TGTGCCAGCAGCCCCCCGGGACTAGCGGGCAGCTACAATGAGCAGTTCTTC. Full variable domain (rest looked up from reference TRBV5-6 and TRBJ2-1): DAGVTQSPTHLIKTRGQQVTLRCSPKSGHDTVSWYQQALGQGPQFIFQYYEEEERQRGNFPDRFSGHQFPNYSSELNVNALLLGDSALYLCASSPPGLAGSYNEQFFGPGTRLTVL.

The chain uses TRBV4-3 and TRBJ2-1; D is unclear. V dropped 2 bases and J dropped 4 bases, with 21 bases sitting between them. The CDR3 extends over 18 amino acids. Germline values: CDR1 LGHNA, CDR2 YSLEER. DNA of the CDR3: TGCGCCAGCAGCCAAACTTACCTGGAGTCTTCCTTTTACAATGAGCAGTTCTTC. Its translation: CASSQTYLESSFYNEQFF.

For the CDR3, the DNA is TGTGCCAGCAGTTACTCGCTCTCCCCAGAGCTAGCTAACTATGGCTACACCTTC. It translates to CASSYSLSPELANYGYTF. The J gene is TRBJ1-2, the V gene TRBV6-5; D remains unclear. V lost 0 bases to trimming and J lost 0 bases, with 17 bases between them. Germline lookup yields CDR1 MNHEY and CDR2 SVGAGI. This CDR3 has 18 residues.

V gene TRBV19 combines with J gene TRBJ1-5; 7 nucleotides line up with TRBD1. Germline CDR1 is LNHDA and CDR2 is SQIVND (reference sequence). Losses at the gene ends were 8 bases for V and 2 bases for J; bases not matched to a gene: 6. The CDR3 is 14 amino acids. The CDR3 DNA is TGTGCCAGTGAGGGGGCTGTTGGCAATCAGCCCCAGCATTTT. Translation: CASEGAVGNQPQHF.

The V call is TRBV4-3, the J call TRBJ2-1; 7 bases match TRBD2. This CDR3 has 12 residues. The trim removed 1 base at V and 12 bases at J, leaving 3 bases unmatched. The germline CDR1 and CDR2 sequences are LGHNA and YSLEER. CDR3 loop: CASSQGGGRQFF. The DNA of the CDR3 is TGCGCCAGCAGCCAAGGGGGCGGGAGGCAGTTCTTC.

This rearrangement joins TRBV28 to TRBJ2-7; 12 bases map to TRBD1. The germline CDR1 and CDR2 sequences are MDHEN and SYDVKM. V shed 4 bases and J 0 bases; nucleotides not matched to a gene: 10. This CDR3 has 18 amino acids. The CDR3 spells CASSYWGQGALLSYEQYF. CDR3 sequence (DNA): TGTGCCAGCAGTTATTGGGGACAGGGGGCACTCCTCTCCTACGAGCAGTACTTC.

This chain uses TRBV19 with TRBJ1-5, with a possible D match to TRBD1 (5 bases). Germline V gene data show CDR1 as LNHDA and CDR2 as SQIVND (reference sequence). V lost 6 bases and J lost 4, with 16 bases in between. This CDR3 region has 15 residues. The CDR3 DNA reads TGTGCCAGTAGCCTCTTCGGGGGGGAGAATCAGCCCCAGCATTTT. Translated, it gives CASSLFGGENQPQHF.

This chain links TRBV27 with TRBJ1-1; D call uncertain. The CDR3 length is 14 residues. Per germline, CDR1 MNHEY and CDR2 SMNVEV (reference sequence). V was cut by 3 bases and J by 5 bases, with 13 bases left in between. CDR3 amino acids: CASSFLSLKTEAFF. The CDR3 DNA sequence: TGTGCCAGCAGTTTTCTCTCCCTAAAGACTGAAGCTTTCTTT.

The chain employs TRBV5-6 and TRBJ2-7; no clear D gene. V shed 0 bases and J shed 5 bases, with 9 bases lying between them. This CDR3 has 13 amino acids. Germline CDR1 SGHDT, CDR2 YYEEEE. In DNA, the CDR3 is TGTGCCAGCAGCTTGGTTGGTTTAGACGAGCAGTACTTC. This translates into CASSLVGLDEQYF.

The gene calls are TRBV25-1 and TRBJ2-7; 11 bases agree with TRBD1. The V gene's germline CDR1 is MGHDK and CDR2 SYGVNS. The CDR3 is 17 amino acids. Trimming cost V 4 bases and J 2 bases; bases outside gene matches: 10. The CDR3 loop reads CASSGQGPGQGAYEQYF. CDR3 nucleotide sequence: TGTGCCAGCAGTGGCCAGGGACCGGGACAGGGGGCCTACGAGCAGTACTTC.

The chain combines TRBV19 with TRBJ1-2; the D gene is possibly TRBD1 (5 bases). Trimming pared 3 bases from V and 5 bases from J, leaving 10 bases between. The CDR3 covers 13 residues. In germline, CDR1 is LNHDA, CDR2 SQIVND (reference sequence). CDR3 DNA: TGTGCCAGTAGTATGGGTGGGGCTTATGGCTACACCTTC. Protein product: CASSMGGAYGYTF.

This rearrangement joins TRBV20-1 to TRBJ2-7, with D possibly being TRBD1 (5 bases). CDR1 is DFQATT and CDR2 is SNEGSKA in the germline V gene (reference sequence). The CDR3 spans 11 residues. The CDR3 region has the DNA TGCAGAGGGGATAGCTCCTACGAGCAGTACTTC. Its translation: CRGDSSYEQYF.

The chain joins TRBV6-5 to TRBJ1-1; possibly TRBD1 for D (5 bases). The CDR3 runs to 12 residues. Germline V gene data show CDR1 as MNHEY and CDR2 as SVGAGI. V lost 7 bases to trimming and J lost 4 bases, with 10 bases between them. The CDR3 bases are TGTGCCAGCACGGGGCCCGGCACTGAAGCTTTCTTT. Protein product: CASTGPGTEAFF.

V is TRBV4-3 and J is TRBJ2-2; 8 nucleotides align to TRBD2. Trimming cost V 2 bases and J 3 bases; bases outside gene matches: 8. The CDR3 runs 17 residues. CDR1 LGHNA and CDR2 YSLEER come from the germline V gene. CDR3 sequence reads: CASSQPQAGLDTGELFF. The CDR3 DNA reads TGCGCCAGCAGCCAACCCCAGGCGGGACTAGACACCGGGGAGCTGTTTTTT.

V and J are TRBV30 and TRBJ2-3; D unresolved. Per germline, CDR1 GTSNPN and CDR2 SVGIG (reference sequence). The germline V and J ends were trimmed by 0 bases and 4 bases, with 8 bases remaining between them. This CDR3 region has 13 residues. CDR3 loop: CAWSVGNSDTQYF. CDR3 nucleotides: TGTGCCTGGAGTGTAGGTAATTCAGATACGCAGTATTTT. The full variable domain, with the rest looked up from reference TRBV30 and TRBJ2-3, is SQTIHQWPATLVQPVGSPLSLECTVEGTSNPNLYWYRQAAGRGLQLLFYSVGIGQISSEVPQNLSASRPQDRQFILSSKKLLLSDSGFYLCAWSVGNSDTQYFGPGTRLTVL.

The genes are TRBV4-3 and TRBJ2-1; TRBD2 matches at 7 bases. The CDR3 is 18 residues long. J gave up 3 bases and V 4 bases, and 15 bases lay outside the gene matches. CDR1 and CDR2 from the germline V gene are LGHNA and YSLEER. As DNA, the CDR3 is TGCGCCAGCAGCCTCTTGGGGTCGGCGGGAGCGTTCTACAATGAGCAGTTCTTC. This encodes CASSLLGSAGAFYNEQFF.

As concerns this clonotype: The junction differs from germline at one of its ends, possibly a read error. The chain uses TRBV10-3 and TRBJ2-7, with 9 bases that match TRBD2. The germline V gene has CDR1 ENHRY and CDR2 SYGVKD. This CDR3 is 15 amino acids long. CDR3 nucleotide sequence: TGTGCCATTAGTGAGCCGGGACTAGCAGACTACGAGCAGTACTTC. Translated: CAISEPGLADYEQYF.

The chain combines TRBV7-3 with TRBJ2-7; D is possibly TRBD1 or TRBD2 (5 bases each). There are 15 residues in the CDR3. V was shortened by 5 bases and J by 1 base, with 15 bases between the two germline ends. CDR1 is SGHTA, CDR2 FQGTGA, per germline. In DNA, the CDR3 is TGTGCCAGCAGCCTCTATTCGGGACCTTCCTACGAGCAGTACTTC. Protein product: CASSLYSGPSYEQYF.

The chain combines TRBV12-3 or TRBV12-4 with TRBJ2-6; D tentatively fits TRBD1 or TRBD2 (6 bases each). Trimming stripped 7 bases from V and 4 bases from J, with 26 bases between. CDR3 length equals 19 residues. CDR3 region: CASTPSGGPLPPGANVLTF. DNA for the CDR3: TGTGCCAGCACCCCCTCTGGGGGGCCCTTACCTCCCGGGGCCAACGTCCTGACTTTC.